One sample yielded the 32 T cell receptor beta chains listed below, sequenced in a study of blood T cells in healthy people across ages. Combining a sample-barcoded 5' primer with a J-beta primer mix, a second PCR ran for roughly 6 to 11 cycles. One entry per CDR3 protein, called by TCRdb with MiXCR from the 5' RACE reads. The repertoire holds about 630,000 distinct CDR3 sequences, with 20% to 25% as singletons. Material: blood. The receptors were gathered from a man in his 70s in good health.

This clonotype was seen once. The chain carries TRBV7-3 and TRBJ2-5; a possible D gene is TRBD2 (6 bases). The CDR3 is made up of 16 amino acids. Germline CDR1 SGHTA, CDR2 FQGTGA. Trimming removed 5 bases at V and 0 bases at J, with 16 bases between. The CDR3 is CASSPRWLANQETQYF. The CDR3 DNA sequence: TGTGCCAGCAGCCCAAGGTGGCTAGCGAACCAAGAGACCCAGTACTTC.

Of note for this clonotype: This could be a read error, since a much larger clone is one nucleotide away. The chain combines TRBV4-1 with TRBJ2-5, with 10 bases that match TRBD2. The tail of the sequence fits TRBJ2-1 better, so the J call may be wrong. In germline, CDR1 is MGHRA, CDR2 YSYEKL. The CDR3 is 15 residues long. CDR3 protein: CASSQEELAGNEQFF. The CDR3 DNA reads as TGCGCCAGCAGCCAAGAGGAACTAGCGGGAAATGAGCAGTTCTTC.

This clonotype was seen a few times. The chain carries TRBV3-1 and TRBJ2-4; no firm D call. Trimming removed 4 bases at V and 7 bases at J, with 8 bases between. This CDR3 comprises 12 residues. CDR1 is LGHDT, CDR2 YNNKEL, per germline (reference sequence). The CDR3 bases are TGTGCCAGCAGCCTCCGGACGAACATTCAGTACTTC. It is translated as CASSLRTNIQYF.

This clonotype has a handful of counts. The rearrangement links TRBV2 to TRBJ1-6; 7 positions match TRBD1. Per the germline V gene, CDR1 is SNHLY and CDR2 is FYNNEI. This CDR3 contains 16 residues. Trimming cost V 6 bases and J 5 bases; bases outside gene matches: 10. In DNA, the CDR3 is TGTGCCAGCAGAGGAATAAGGGACAGAAATAATTCACCCCTCCACTTT. This encodes CASRGIRDRNNSPLHF. The whole variable domain, remainder taken from reference TRBV2 and TRBJ1-6, is EPEVTQTPSHQVTQMGQEVILRCVPISNHLYFYWYRQILGQKVEFLVSFYNNEISEKSEIFDDQFSVERPDGSNFTLKIRSTKLEDSAMYFCASRGIRDRNNSPLHFGNGTRLTVT.

This chain links TRBV3-1 with TRBJ2-7; D is ambiguous. The end of the DNA fits TRBJ2-1 better, so the J call may be wrong. CDR1 and CDR2 (germline): LGHDT, YNNKEL (reference sequence). CDR3 length: 12 residues. The CDR3 region has the DNA TGTGCCAGCAGCCAGGCTGACGTTGAGCAGTTCTTC. It translates to CASSQADVEQFF.

At least ten counts were recorded for this clonotype. This sequence joins TRBV2 and TRBJ2-7; no clear D gene. V was cut by 6 bases and J by 3 bases, with 9 bases left in between. The CDR3 extends over 12 amino acids. The germline gives CDR1 SNHLY, CDR2 FYNNEI. The CDR3 nucleotides read TGTGCCAGCAGGAACTCGAACTACGAGCAGTACTTC. The encoded protein is CASRNSNYEQYF.

This clonotype has at least ten counts. The genes are TRBV12-3 or TRBV12-4 and TRBJ2-1; 12 bases are shared with TRBD2. The CDR3 runs 17 residues. V lost 3 bases, J lost 5 bases, and 8 bases stayed unmatched. The CDR3 here is CASSFGRTSGKNNEQFF. The CDR3 region has the DNA TGTGCCAGCAGTTTCGGTCGGACTAGCGGGAAAAACAATGAGCAGTTCTTC.

This sequence joins TRBV7-9 and TRBJ2-5; maybe TRBD1 (5 bases). The DNA end favors TRBJ2-7, so the J call may be wrong. Germline lookup yields CDR1 SEHNR and CDR2 FQNEAQ (reference sequence). The CDR3 contains 14 residues. The chain's CDR3 is CASGGTTDSYEQYF. The CDR3 DNA reads TGTGCCAGCGGCGGTACGACAGACTCCTACGAGCAGTACTTC.

The rearrangement uses TRBV28 and TRBJ2-7; tentative D call: TRBD2 (6 bases). V was trimmed by 3 bases and J by 3 bases, leaving 9 bases between them. Germline V gene lookup returns CDR1 MDHEN and CDR2 SYDVKM. The CDR3 contains 13 residues. CDR3 region: CASSFSGDYEQYF. The CDR3 coding sequence is TGTGCCAGCAGTTTTTCGGGAGACTACGAGCAGTACTTC.

The chain links TRBV20-1 to TRBJ2-7; 9 bases map to TRBD2. CDR1 is DFQATT and CDR2 is SNEGSKA in the germline V gene (reference sequence). Losses at the gene ends were 2 bases for V and 4 bases for J; bases not matched to a gene: 3. There are 13 residues in the CDR3. CDR3 nucleotides: TGCAGTGCTAGATGGAGCGGGAGGTACGAGCAGTACTTC. Amino acid sequence: CSARWSGRYEQYF.

Turning to this clonotype: Relative to the germline gene, one junction end is altered; a read error may explain this. The chain employs TRBV3-1 and TRBJ1-1; the D is unclear. The CDR3 is made up of 14 amino acids. In germline, CDR1 is LGHDT, CDR2 YNNKEL (reference sequence). CDR3 DNA sequence: TGTGCCAGCAGCCAAGTAGAAGGAGACACTGAAACTTTCTTT. This translates into CASSQVEGDTETFF.

CDR3 bases: TGTGCCAGCAGGAGGGGACAGACCTTCCCTGAAGCTTTCTTT. It encodes CASRRGQTFPEAFF. V gene TRBV6-1 combines with J gene TRBJ1-1; 7 bases are shared with TRBD1. V lost 6 bases, J lost 6 bases, and 10 bases stayed unmatched. This CDR3 has 14 residues. CDR1 and CDR2 from the germline V gene are MNHNS and SASEGT.

V gene TRBV29-1 combines with J gene TRBJ2-2; D possibly corresponds to TRBD1 (6 bases). The CDR3 consists of 14 residues. Germline V gives CDR1 SQVTM, CDR2 ANQGSEA. Trimming pared 4 bases from V and 7 bases from J, leaving 16 bases between. The CDR3 is CSVGRTGIGGELFF. The CDR3 DNA reads TGCAGCGTTGGGAGAACAGGGATTGGCGGGGAGCTGTTTTTT.

This clonotype showed up many times. This sequence joins TRBV6-5 and TRBJ1-4; D is perhaps TRBD1 (5 bases). Trimming pared 4 bases from V and 3 bases from J, leaving 9 bases between. This CDR3 is built from 14 residues. CDR1 is MNHEY, CDR2 SVGAGI, per germline. Written as DNA, the CDR3 is TGTGCCAGCAGTTCGGGACGTCCTAATGAAAAACTGTTTTTT. It specifies CASSSGRPNEKLFF.

The rearrangement uses TRBV3-1 and TRBJ2-7, with D unclear. Germline CDR1 is LGHDT and CDR2 is YNNKEL (reference sequence). V lost 1 base and J 0 bases, leaving 10 bases between the germline ends. CDR3 size: 15 residues. The CDR3 nucleotides read TGTGCCAGCAGCCAAGGGGTGGTAGCCTCCTACGAGCAGTACTTC. Translated, it gives CASSQGVVASYEQYF.

V usage is TRBV6-5 and J usage is TRBJ2-7; D is perhaps TRBD1 or TRBD2 (6 bases each). The V and J ends lost 5 bases and 0 bases respectively, with 17 bases between them. This CDR3 is built from 16 residues. Germline loops: CDR1 MNHEY, CDR2 SVGAGI. In DNA, the CDR3 is TGTGCCAGCAGTCGGGGAGGATTGACAGGCTCCTACGAGCAGTACTTC. Amino acid sequence: CASSRGGLTGSYEQYF.

In its sample, this clonotype was seen many times. CDR3 sequence reads: CSAILQGSGTEAFF. CDR3 DNA: TGCAGTGCTATACTCCAGGGGTCGGGCACTGAAGCTTTCTTT. The V and J genes are TRBV20-1 and TRBJ1-1; tentative D call: TRBD1 (6 bases). Germline V gene data show CDR1 as DFQATT and CDR2 as SNEGSKA (reference sequence). Trimming took 4 bases from V and 4 from J, leaving 16 bases between them. CDR3 length: 14 amino acids.

This clonotype was observed a few times. The V call is TRBV2, the J call TRBJ2-7; 9 nucleotides line up with TRBD1. Trimming at V came to 2 bases and at J to 3 bases, leaving 2 bases not matched to a gene. Germline V CDR1 and CDR2: SNHLY, FYNNEI. This CDR3 has 14 residues. CDR3 in amino acids: CASSEMGQGYEQYF. The CDR3 DNA reads as TGTGCCAGCAGTGAAATGGGACAGGGCTACGAGCAGTACTTC.

In its sample, this clonotype was seen many times. This sequence joins TRBV20-1 and TRBJ2-7; TRBD2 aligns across 9 bases. The J segment lost 0 bases and the V segment lost 5 bases, leaving 8 bases of the junction unmatched. The V gene's germline CDR1 is DFQATT and CDR2 SNEGSKA (reference sequence). The CDR3 is made up of 15 amino acids. CDR3 in amino acids: CSALPLAGSSYEQYF. The CDR3 coding sequence is TGCAGTGCTCTTCCGCTAGCGGGAAGCTCCTACGAGCAGTACTTC.

The chain combines TRBV4-1 with TRBJ1-6; D is unclear. Germline V gives CDR1 MGHRA, CDR2 YSYEKL. This CDR3 is built from 13 residues. Trimming took off 1 base at V and 12 bases at J, with 10 bases between the two ends. The CDR3 sequence is CASSQVSEIPLHF. In DNA, the CDR3 is TGCGCCAGCAGCCAAGTGTCGGAAATACCCCTCCACTTT.

This clonotype was seen more than once but under ten times. The V and J genes are TRBV7-3 and TRBJ2-1; 7 positions match TRBD1. This CDR3 is 16 amino acids long. Trimming removed 2 bases from V and 0 bases from J; junction bases left unmatched: 4. Germline loops: CDR1 SGHTA, CDR2 FQGTGA. CDR3 protein: CASSLEGQSSYNEQFF. The CDR3 nucleotides are TGTGCCAGCAGCTTAGAGGGACAGAGCTCCTACAATGAGCAGTTCTTC.

As regards this clonotype: With a much larger clone just one base away, this may be a read error. The chain employs TRBV7-3 and TRBJ2-5; 8 bases map to TRBD2. The DNA end favors TRBJ2-1, so the J call may be wrong. Germline lookup yields CDR1 SGHTA and CDR2 FQGTGA. CDR3 size: 18 residues. The CDR3 loop is CASSPQLAGLTGHDGQFF. The CDR3 DNA reads as TGTGCCAGCAGCCCCCAGCTAGCGGGCCTCACCGGGCACGATGGGCAGTTCTTC.

This clonotype turned up a few times. The chain recombines TRBV7-2 with TRBJ2-6; weak D call: TRBD2 (5 bases). Germline loops: CDR1 SGHTA, CDR2 FQGNSA. V dropped 2 bases and J dropped 2 bases, with 10 bases sitting between them. CDR3 size: 16 residues. The chain's CDR3 is CASSLTGSPGANVLTF. The CDR3 bases are TGTGCCAGCAGCTTAACGGGGAGTCCTGGGGCCAACGTCCTGACTTTC. The full variable domain, rest sourced from reference TRBV7-2 and TRBJ2-6, is GAGVSQSPSNKVTEKGKDVELRCDPISGHTALYWYRQSLGQGLEFLIYFQGNSAPDKSGLPSDRFSAERTGGSVSTLTIQRTQQEDSAVYLCASSLTGSPGANVLTFGAGSRLTVL.

This clonotype has more than one count but fewer than ten. The chain couples TRBV7-3 to TRBJ1-1; no clear D. Germline CDR1 and CDR2: SGHTA and FQGTGA. The CDR3 loop spans 14 amino acids. Trimming pared 0 bases from V and 5 bases from J, leaving 10 bases between. CDR3 bases: TGTGCCAGCAGCTTAACGGCTTCGATGACTGAAGCTTTCTTT. It is translated as CASSLTASMTEAFF. The whole variable domain, filled in from reference TRBV7-3 and TRBJ1-1, reads GAGVSQTPSNKVTEKGKYVELRCDPISGHTALYWYRQSLGQGPEFLIYFQGTGAADDSGLPNDRFFAVRPEGSVSTLKIQRTERGDSAVYLCASSLTASMTEAFFGQGTRLTVV.

The chain combines TRBV6-5 with TRBJ1-4, with 8 positions matching TRBD1. Germline loops: CDR1 MNHEY, CDR2 SVGAGI. This CDR3 has 14 residues. After removal of 2 bases from V and 9 bases from J, the junction contained 5 bases not matched to a gene. The CDR3 region has the DNA TGTGCCAGCAGTTACGCCGACAGGGGTCAAAAACTGTTTTTT. Translating it yields CASSYADRGQKLFF.

This clonotype showed up many times. The rearrangement uses TRBV11-2 and TRBJ2-3; the match to TRBD1 covers 8 bases. The CDR3 sequence is 15 residues long. Per germline, CDR1 SGHAT and CDR2 FQNNGV. Germline trimming cut 1 base from V and 0 bases from J; bases unmatched to any gene: 0. This CDR3 reads CASSLGQGSTDTQYF. In DNA form, the CDR3 reads TGTGCCAGCAGCTTAGGACAGGGGAGCACAGATACGCAGTATTTT.

The V gene is TRBV3-1, the J gene TRBJ2-1; D ambiguous. V was cut by 0 bases and J by 6 bases, with 12 bases left in between. Per the germline V gene, CDR1 is LGHDT and CDR2 is YNNKEL (reference sequence). CDR3 size: 15 residues. Written as DNA, the CDR3 is TGTGCCAGCAGCCAAGACTCGCTCGGCGGCAATGAGCAGTTCTTC. This translates into CASSQDSLGGNEQFF.

The table lists this clonotype with a few counts. This CDR3 is CASSLGTGFMDTQYF. The CDR3 nucleotides read TGTGCCAGCAGTTTAGGGACAGGGTTTATGGATACGCAGTATTTT. The chain joins TRBV12-3 or TRBV12-4 to TRBJ2-3; 8 positions agree with TRBD1. The CDR3 runs 15 residues. Germline trimming cut 1 base from V and 6 bases from J; bases unmatched to any gene: 6.

The gene calls are TRBV12-3 or TRBV12-4 and TRBJ2-5; the D gene is possibly TRBD1 (7 bases). The CDR3 covers 13 residues. The germline V and J ends were trimmed by 5 bases and 4 bases, with 11 bases remaining between them. The CDR3 DNA sequence: TGTGCCAGCAGTCACCAGGGGGGAGAGACCCAGTACTTC. It translates to CASSHQGGETQYF.

This chain joins TRBV27 and TRBJ2-4, with 9 bases aligning to TRBD2. This CDR3 is 15 amino acids long. Germline V gene lookup returns CDR1 MNHEY and CDR2 SMNVEV (reference sequence). J gave up 1 base and V 8 bases, and 6 bases lay outside the gene matches. CDR3: CASAGGVQAKNIQYF. CDR3 DNA: TGTGCCAGCGCGGGAGGGGTCCAGGCCAAAAACATTCAGTACTTC.

The chain has TRBV6-2 or TRBV6-3 and TRBJ2-3; TRBD1 matches at 9 bases. Looked up from germline, CDR1 is MNHEY and CDR2 is SVGEGT. The CDR3 totals 15 residues. Germline trimming cut 5 bases from V and 1 base from J; bases unmatched to any gene: 4. CDR3 in DNA: TGTGCCAGCAGTCAGTGGACAGGGGGCACAGATACGCAGTATTTT. It translates to CASSQWTGGTDTQYF.

Many counts were recorded for this clonotype. This chain connects TRBV6-1 to TRBJ1-5; D is perhaps TRBD1 (6 bases). Germline CDR1 is MNHNS and CDR2 is SASEGT. V shed 9 bases and J shed 2 bases, with 14 bases lying between them. The CDR3 is 14 amino acids. CDR3 region: CASSEGGGNQPQHF. The CDR3 DNA sequence: TGTGCCAGTAGCGAGGGGGGAGGCAATCAGCCCCAGCATTTT.